A single sample is the source of the 14 T cell receptor beta chains below, sequenced in a study of graft-versus-host responses after intestinal transplantation. Produced via immunoSEQ multiplex PCR; TCRdb's table is partial and in-frame only. The repertoire holds 90,000 to 95,000 clones, with 85% to 95% as singletons. These TCRs are of unknown antigen specificity. The sample was unstimulated CD8+ T cells sorted from spleen or lymph node cells, taken before intestinal transplant. Receptors were obtained from a human donor who received an intestinal transplant.

This clone was picked up a small number of times. The rearrangement joins TRBV2 to TRBJ1-1, with D possibly TRBD1 on 5 matching bases. Germline CDR1 reads SNHLY; CDR2 reads FYNNEI. V lost 5 bases to trimming and J lost 1 base, with 11 bases between them. The CDR3 has 14 residues. The CDR3 sequence: CASSISDRNTEAFF. The CDR3 coding sequence is TGTGCCAGCAGTATATCCGACAGGAACACTGAAGCTTTCTTT.

The CDR3 coding sequence is TGCGCCAGCAGCCCGCCGTTCGGGGTCGGCACAGATACGCAGTATTTT. It yields the protein CASSPPFGVGTDTQYF. The chain recombines TRBV4-1 with TRBJ2-3, with D maybe TRBD2 (5 bases). Germline CDR1 reads MGHRA; CDR2 reads YSYEKL. CDR3 length equals 16 residues. V dropped 4 bases and J dropped 1 base, with 15 bases sitting between them.

This chain uses TRBV5-6 with TRBJ1-2, with D tentatively TRBD1 (5 bases). Trimming pared 3 bases from V and 3 bases from J, leaving 9 bases between. The CDR3 has 13 residues. CDR1 and CDR2 (germline): SGHDT, YYEEEE. CDR3 in amino acids: CASSWGGDYGYTF. For the CDR3, the DNA is TGTGCCAGCAGCTGGGGGGGGGACTATGGCTACACCTTC.

This chain joins TRBV7-9 and TRBJ2-1; perhaps TRBD2 as D (6 bases). V was clipped by 1 base and J by 6 bases, with 19 bases between them. CDR1 and CDR2 from the germline V gene are SEHNR and FQNEAQ (reference sequence). The CDR3 sequence is 17 residues long. The CDR3 is CASSLVVGSANVNEQFF. CDR3 coding DNA: TGTGCCAGCAGCTTAGTAGTCGGGAGCGCTAATGTCAATGAGCAGTTCTTC.

This chain connects TRBV28 to TRBJ1-1, with D maybe TRBD1 (6 bases). The CDR3 contains 15 residues. Trimming removed 5 bases from V and 1 base from J, with 14 bases in between. Germline CDR1 MDHEN, CDR2 SYDVKM. The CDR3 DNA is TGTGCCAGCAGTCCATGGGGGGGCCGGAACACTGAAGCTTTCTTT. Residues: CASSPWGGRNTEAFF.

The rearrangement links TRBV7-9 to TRBJ1-1; the D gene is possibly TRBD1 (5 bases). Trimming removed 5 bases from V and 3 bases from J, with 7 bases in between. CDR3 length equals 12 residues. From germline, CDR1 is SEHNR and CDR2 FQNEAQ (reference sequence). In DNA form, the CDR3 reads TGTGCCAGCAGCCAGGGCCACACTGAAGCTTTCTTT. Its translation is CASSQGHTEAFF.

This chain links TRBV5-5 with TRBJ2-7; D gene unclear. In germline, CDR1 is SGHKS, CDR2 YYEKEE (reference sequence). Trimming left V 2 bases short and J 6 bases short, with 12 bases between. This CDR3 has 13 amino acids. CDR3 sequence (DNA): TGTGCCAGCAGCTTATCCAGCGTGTTCGAGCAGTACTTC. This sequence encodes CASSLSSVFEQYF.

With regard to this clone: Other DNA sequences within the sample encode an identical CDR3. The gene calls are TRBV27 and TRBJ1-2; 7 bases align to TRBD1. In germline, CDR1 is MNHEY, CDR2 SMNVEV (reference sequence). The CDR3 has 13 residues. V lost 3 bases and J lost 3; bases outside the gene matches: 1. The CDR3 region has the DNA TGTGCCAGCAGTTTCGGGACAGACTATGGCTACACCTTC. Encoded protein: CASSFGTDYGYTF.

This chain joins TRBV4-1 and TRBJ1-4; the match to TRBD1 covers 10 bases. Germline CDR1 MGHRA, CDR2 YSYEKL. CDR3 length: 16 amino acids. The trim removed 1 base at V and 8 bases at J, leaving 7 bases unmatched. This CDR3 is CASSQVSGTGAEKLFF. The CDR3, as DNA: TGCGCCAGCAGCCAAGTATCCGGGACAGGGGCAGAAAAACTGTTTTTT.

The V call is TRBV28, the J call TRBJ2-3, with a possible D match to TRBD2 (5 bases). Trimming took 6 bases from V and 2 from J, leaving 12 bases between them. The V gene's germline CDR1 is MDHEN and CDR2 SYDVKM. The CDR3 totals 14 residues. The CDR3 region is CASSPGLNTDTQYF. In DNA, the CDR3 is TGTGCCAGCAGCCCTGGACTGAACACAGATACGCAGTATTTT.

V is TRBV11-2 and J is TRBJ2-5, with 11 bases lining up with TRBD1. CDR1 and CDR2 from the germline V gene are SGHAT and FQNNGV. This CDR3 has 18 amino acids. Trimming at V came to 5 bases and at J to 2 bases, leaving 13 bases not matched to a gene. Here the CDR3 reads CASSLGTGGGGPQETQYF. Here the CDR3 DNA reads TGTGCCAGCAGCCTAGGGACAGGGGGTGGCGGACCACAAGAGACCCAGTACTTC.

The chain combines TRBV6-6 with TRBJ1-2; maybe TRBD1 (6 bases). The CDR3 sequence is 13 residues long. Trimming left V 4 bases short and J 6 bases short, with 12 bases between. Germline V CDR1 and CDR2: MNHNY, SVGAGI (reference sequence). Written as DNA, the CDR3 is TGTGCCAGCAGTTTAGGGGGTCGGGATGGCTACACCTTC. This sequence encodes CASSLGGRDGYTF.

The chain has TRBV28 and TRBJ1-5; TRBD1 matches 12 bases. CDR3 size: 20 residues. Germline loops: CDR1 MDHEN, CDR2 SYDVKM. Unmatched junction bases numbered 11, after V lost 2 bases and J lost 0 bases. CDR3: CASSLVSGTGGYTSNQPQHF. CDR3 DNA sequence: TGTGCCAGCAGTTTAGTCTCCGGGACAGGGGGCTACACTAGCAATCAGCCCCAGCATTTT.

The rearrangement joins TRBV30 to TRBJ1-1; D is perhaps TRBD1 (6 bases). Germline CDR1 and CDR2: GTSNPN and SVGIG (reference sequence). This CDR3 spans 13 amino acids. Between the trimmed V and J ends, which lost 0 bases and 3 bases, there was a span of 8 bases. In DNA form, the CDR3 reads TGTGCCTGGAGTGTGCAGGGGCACACTGAAGCTTTCTTT. Protein sequence: CAWSVQGHTEAFF.